A single sample gave rise to the 14 T cell receptor beta chains below, sequenced in a study of blood T cells in healthy people across ages. PCR was performed a second time for about 6 to 12 cycles using a sample-barcoded 5' primer and a J-beta primer mix. TCRdb re-called the 5' RACE reads through MiXCR, storing one row per CDR3 protein. The data contain some 860,000 distinct CDR3 sequences, 56% of them seen just once; the ten biggest clones take up approximately 24%. The source material was blood. These receptors originate from a man in his forties in good health.

The genes are TRBV2 and TRBJ2-7; D is undetermined. Germline CDR1 is SNHLY and CDR2 is FYNNEI. V lost 1 base, J lost 0 bases, and 7 bases lay in between. The CDR3 sequence is 14 residues long. The DNA for the CDR3 is TGTGCCAGCAGTGAAGGCACCGACTCCTACGAGCAGTACTTC. The encoded protein is CASSEGTDSYEQYF.

V and J are TRBV29-1 and TRBJ2-2; 7 nucleotides align to TRBD2. Germline lookup yields CDR1 SQVTM and CDR2 ANQGSEA. The V segment lost 8 bases and the J segment 4 bases; nucleotides outside the gene matches: 13. This CDR3 spans 15 amino acids. CDR3 protein: CSPGPAGRFTGELFF. CDR3 coding DNA: TGCAGCCCGGGACCAGCGGGACGTTTCACCGGGGAGCTGTTTTTT.

This clonotype was recorded only once. V is TRBV7-2 and J is TRBJ2-5; 8 bases map to TRBD2. Losses at the gene ends were 8 bases for V and 1 base for J; bases not matched to a gene: 3. The V gene's germline CDR1 is SGHTA and CDR2 FQGNSA. The CDR3 loop spans 13 amino acids. For the CDR3, the DNA is TGTGCCAGCGAGCGGGGGTCCCAAGAGACCCAGTACTTC. Protein product: CASERGSQETQYF.

This clonotype appeared a few times. V gene TRBV6-6 combines with J gene TRBJ1-4; D is ambiguous. Germline V gives CDR1 MNHNY, CDR2 SVGAGI (reference sequence). This CDR3 is 12 amino acids long. The V end lost 2 bases, the J end lost 8 bases, and 6 bases lay between the germline ends. For the CDR3, the DNA is TGTGCCAGCAGTTACGAAAGGGAAAAACTGTTTTTT. This translates into CASSYEREKLFF.

The chain employs TRBV12-3 or TRBV12-4 and TRBJ2-7; D is uncertain. Trimming took 5 bases from V and 3 from J, leaving 23 bases between them. The CDR3 has 17 residues. CDR3 residues: CASSRVIEAIHNYEQYF. Here the CDR3 DNA reads TGTGCCAGCAGTCGGGTTATTGAGGCGATACACAACTACGAGCAGTACTTC.

The chain joins TRBV28 to TRBJ1-1, with D perhaps TRBD1 (5 bases). There are 14 residues in the CDR3. V was clipped by 7 bases and J by 0 bases, with 12 bases between them. Germline V gene sequence: CDR1 MDHEN, CDR2 SYDVKM. CDR3 sequence reads: CASTGFEVNTEAFF. In DNA, the CDR3 is TGTGCCAGCACAGGGTTCGAGGTGAACACTGAAGCTTTCTTT.

In its sample, this clonotype was seen a few times. This chain links TRBV14 with TRBJ1-5; D not certain. Germline V gene lookup returns CDR1 SGHDN and CDR2 FVKESK. The CDR3 is made up of 14 amino acids. The V and J ends lost 6 bases and 7 bases respectively, with 16 bases between them. The CDR3 coding sequence is TGTGCCAGCAGTCCGATTGGGTTCTCACAGCCCCAGCATTTT. This gives the protein CASSPIGFSQPQHF.

The rearrangement links TRBV7-3 to TRBJ1-2; 11 nucleotides match TRBD1. The junction had 8 bases not matched to a gene; V was cut back by 5 bases and J by 3 bases. CDR3 length: 16 residues. Germline V CDR1 and CDR2: SGHTA, FQGTGA. The CDR3 region has the DNA TGTGCCAGCAGCCCCCAGGGGACAGGGGGGCACTATGGCTACACCTTC. The encoded protein is CASSPQGTGGHYGYTF.

The chain recombines TRBV27 with TRBJ2-5, with a possible D match to TRBD1 (6 bases). Trimming pared 3 bases from V and 11 bases from J, leaving 16 bases between. Germline V gives CDR1 MNHEY, CDR2 SMNVEV (reference sequence). CDR3 size: 13 residues. CDR3 in DNA: TGTGCCAGCAGTTTCAGGACAGTGGGCAAGCAGTACTTC. The encoded protein is CASSFRTVGKQYF.

The chain links TRBV15 to TRBJ2-4; 10 bases map to TRBD1. Germline V gene data show CDR1 as LNHNV and CDR2 as YYDKDF (reference sequence). Losses at the gene ends were 3 bases for V and 7 bases for J; bases not matched to a gene: 9. The CDR3 extends over 16 amino acids. The CDR3 protein is CATSRVWGQGMNIQYF. The DNA of the CDR3 is TGTGCCACCAGCAGGGTGTGGGGACAGGGGATGAACATTCAGTACTTC.

V and J are TRBV11-2 and TRBJ2-7, with D possibly TRBD1 on 5 matching bases. The better agreement between TRBJ2-5 and the DNA end casts doubt on the J call. CDR1 and CDR2 from the germline V gene are SGHAT and FQNNGV. This CDR3 has 16 amino acids. Here the CDR3 DNA reads TGTGCCAGCAGCCTCTTACTGACAGTAGGAATGGAGACCCAGTACTTC. As protein: CASSLLLTVGMETQYF.

This chain uses TRBV7-9 with TRBJ1-2, with D uncertain. With 8 bases removed from V and 2 bases from J, the gap between germline ends came to 15 bases. This CDR3 comprises 14 residues. The germline gives CDR1 SEHNR, CDR2 FQNEAQ (reference sequence). The CDR3 DNA reads TGTGCCAGCTCCTTCCTGGGCCCGAACTATGGCTACACCTTC. This translates into CASSFLGPNYGYTF.

The V and J genes are TRBV20-1 and TRBJ2-1; possible D gene TRBD2, 6 bases. Trimming left V 0 bases short and J 7 bases short, with 25 bases between. Germline CDR1 reads DFQATT; CDR2 reads SNEGSKA (reference sequence). This CDR3 is built from 18 residues. The CDR3 coding sequence is TGCAGTGCTAGAGATTTCTTGCATAGCGGATGGGGGTTGAATGAGCAGTTCTTC. Translating it yields CSARDFLHSGWGLNEQFF.

The V call is TRBV30, the J call TRBJ2-5; no firm D call. The V gene's germline CDR1 is GTSNPN and CDR2 SVGIG (reference sequence). This CDR3 comprises 10 residues. V lost 3 bases and J 5 bases, leaving 4 bases between the germline ends. In DNA form, the CDR3 reads TGTGCCTGGAGAAAGGAGACCCAGTACTTC. Its translation: CAWRKETQYF.